This T cell receptor beta chain was documented in a study of early T cells in non-severe SARS-CoV-2 infection. Study-level information: With bulk RNA from unsorted whole blood as input, sequencing yielded unpaired chains.

Individually, cDNA molecules had unique molecular identifiers attached to them. TCRdb re-derived calls from the 5' RACE reads in MiXCR, one entry per CDR3 protein. The table includes about 40,000 distinct CDR3 sequences, 4.7% detected once. This clonotype came up many times. The CDR3 runs 16 residues. Germline V lookup: CDR1 SGHRS, CDR2 YFSETQ. V lost 0 bases, J lost 2 bases, and 2 bases stayed unmatched. This chain links TRBV5-1 with TRBJ2-1, with 10 positions matching TRBD2. The TCR comes from an adult who was a healthcare worker with PCR-confirmed SARS-CoV-2 infection or an uninfected control (not recorded which). Specimen: whole blood. This CDR3 is CASSLGTSGAYNEQFF. In nucleotides, the CDR3 is TGCGCCAGCAGCTTGGGGACTAGCGGTGCCTACAATGAGCAGTTCTTC.